The T cell receptor (beta chain) described here comes from a study of T cell responses to AZD1222 COVID-19 vaccine. Study-wide points: The number of AZD1222 recipients seropositive at baseline was only six. Reports say nearly half of spike-specific TCRs go after unmutated variant regions. White British people made up most donors, females outnumbered males, and clonal diversity was possibly underestimated. CD4 TCRs linked to vaccination spanned spike, dominating at 160-218 and 743-854.

Trimming shortened V by 2 bases and J by 0 bases, and 12 bases separated the two germline ends. The CDR3 is made up of 16 amino acids. Germline V gene lookup returns CDR1 MNHEY and CDR2 SMNVEV (reference sequence). In the case of this clone: Its antigen is currently unknown.

The repertoire was sequenced with immunoSEQ multiplex PCR; TCRdb's copy has only in-frame clones and lacks some. The sample lists about 150,000 clones; 90% were seen once. Source: peripheral blood, taken on day 0 of AZD1222 vaccination. The rearrangement links TRBV27 to TRBJ2-3; D possibly corresponds to TRBD2 (5 bases). The clonotype was recovered from an adult in good health. The CDR3 bases are TGTGCCAGCAGTTTAGCCAGCCCGGGAAGCACAGATACGCAGTATTTT. This encodes CASSLASPGSTDTQYF.